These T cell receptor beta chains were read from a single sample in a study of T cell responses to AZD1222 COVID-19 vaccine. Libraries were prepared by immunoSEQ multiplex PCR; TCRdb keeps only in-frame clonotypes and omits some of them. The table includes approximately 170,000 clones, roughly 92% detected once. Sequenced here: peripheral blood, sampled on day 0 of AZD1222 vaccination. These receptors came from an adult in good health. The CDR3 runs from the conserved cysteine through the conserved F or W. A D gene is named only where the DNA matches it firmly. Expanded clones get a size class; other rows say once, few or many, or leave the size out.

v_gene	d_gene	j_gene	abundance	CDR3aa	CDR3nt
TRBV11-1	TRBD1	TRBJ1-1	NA	CASSLRTGATNTEAFF	TGTGCCAGCAGCTTAAGGACAGGGGCGACTAACACTGAAGCTTTCTTT
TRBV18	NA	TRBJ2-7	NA	CASSPPIGRSGEQYF	TGTGCCAGCTCACCACCTATAGGGAGGTCGGGAGAGCAGTACTTC
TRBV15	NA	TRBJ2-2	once	CATSRVRDTGELFF	TGTGCCACCAGCAGAGTCAGAGATACCGGGGAGCTGTTTTTT
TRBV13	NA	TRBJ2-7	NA	CASSLRKALLEQYF	TGTGCCAGCAGCTTAAGAAAGGCCCTCTTGGAGCAGTACTTC
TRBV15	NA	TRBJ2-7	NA	CATSRGGTGTYEQYF	TGTGCCACCAGCAGAGGGGGGACGGGAACCTACGAGCAGTACTTC
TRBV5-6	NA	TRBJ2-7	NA	CASSLGWGVSYEQYF	TGTGCCAGCAGCTTAGGGTGGGGGGTTTCCTACGAGCAGTACTTC
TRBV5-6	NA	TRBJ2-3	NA	CASSRPTGYSTDTQYF	TGTGCCAGCAGCCGCCCGACAGGCTATAGCACAGATACGCAGTATTTT
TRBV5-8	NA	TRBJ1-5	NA	CASSRGIFNQPQHF	TGTGCCAGCAGCAGGGGAATCTTCAATCAGCCCCAGCATTTT
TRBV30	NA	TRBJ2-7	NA	CAWSTSYEQYF	TGTGCCTGGAGTACCAGCTACGAGCAGTACTTC
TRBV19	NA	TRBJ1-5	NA	CASSILDQPQHF	TGTGCCAGTAGTATACTCGATCAGCCCCAGCATTTT
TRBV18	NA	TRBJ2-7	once	CASSLPGLSYEQYF	TGTGCCAGCTCACTTCCCGGGCTATCCTACGAGCAGTACTTC
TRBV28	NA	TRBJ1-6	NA	CASSSSDRWKSDNSPLHF	TGTGCCAGCAGTTCCTCTGACAGGTGGAAATCTGATAATTCACCCCTCCACTTT
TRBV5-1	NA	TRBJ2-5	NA	CASSSVTGSKETQYF	TGCGCCAGCAGCTCGGTCACAGGCTCGAAAGAGACCCAGTACTTC
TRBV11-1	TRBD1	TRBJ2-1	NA	CASSLRQGSSYNEQFF	TGTGCCAGCAGCTTGAGACAGGGAAGCTCCTACAATGAGCAGTTCTTC
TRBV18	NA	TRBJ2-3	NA	CASSPAQTPDSTDTQYF	TGTGCCAGCTCACCAGCCCAAACCCCAGATAGCACAGATACGCAGTATTTT
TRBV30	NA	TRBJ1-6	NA	CAWSVRQRNSPLHF	TGTGCCTGGAGTGTACGCCAGCGGAATTCACCCCTCCACTTT
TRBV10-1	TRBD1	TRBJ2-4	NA	CASSAGQGPNIQYF	TGCGCCAGCAGTGCTGGACAGGGACCTAACATTCAGTACTTC
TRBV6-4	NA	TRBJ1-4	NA	CASKMALTLRGTTNEKLFF	TGTGCCAGCAAAATGGCCCTCACCCTGAGGGGCACAACTAATGAAAAACTGTTTTTT
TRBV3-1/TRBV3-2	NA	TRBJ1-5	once	CASSQLGYQPQHF	TGTGCCAGCAGCCAATTGGGTTATCAGCCCCAGCATTTT
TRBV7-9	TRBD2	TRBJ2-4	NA	CASSLETSGRNIQYF	TGTGCCAGCAGCTTAGAGACTAGCGGGAGGAACATTCAGTACTTC
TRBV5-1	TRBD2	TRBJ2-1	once	CASSPGTSGNLEQFF	TGCGCCAGCAGCCCTGGGACTAGCGGGAATCTTGAGCAGTTCTTC
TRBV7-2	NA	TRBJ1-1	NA	CASSPADRNTEAFF	TGTGCCAGCAGCCCTGCGGACAGGAACACTGAAGCTTTCTTT
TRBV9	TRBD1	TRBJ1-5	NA	CASSATGAGKSAQHF	TGTGCCAGCAGCGCGACAGGGGCGGGGAAATCAGCCCAGCATTTT
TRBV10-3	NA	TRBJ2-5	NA	CAISGDTQETQYF	TGTGCCATCAGTGGGGACACTCAAGAGACCCAGTACTTC
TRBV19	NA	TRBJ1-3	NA	CASSRQDSHSGNTIYF	TGTGCCAGTAGTCGCCAGGACAGCCACTCTGGAAACACCATATATTTT
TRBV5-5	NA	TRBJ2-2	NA	CASSRGTANTGELFF	TGTGCCAGCAGCCGGGGGACGGCGAACACCGGGGAGCTGTTTTTT
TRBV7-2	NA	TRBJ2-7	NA	CASGYIGLVSYEQYF	TGTGCCAGCGGTTACATCGGACTGGTTTCCTACGAGCAGTACTTC
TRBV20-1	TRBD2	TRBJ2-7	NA	CSASPGLAGGEQYF	TGCAGTGCTAGTCCCGGACTAGCGGGAGGCGAGCAGTACTTC
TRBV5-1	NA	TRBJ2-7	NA	CASSSQGRFHEQYF	TGCGCCAGCAGCTCCCAGGGCAGATTCCACGAGCAGTACTTC
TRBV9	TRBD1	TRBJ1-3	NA	CASSVAPGQASSGNTIYF	TGTGCCAGCAGCGTAGCACCGGGACAGGCTAGCTCTGGAAACACCATATATTTT
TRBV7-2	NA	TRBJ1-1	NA	CASSLTRNTEAFF	TGTGCCAGCAGCTTAACCAGGAACACTGAAGCTTTCTTT
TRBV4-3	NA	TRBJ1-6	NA	CASSQDRQRNSPLHF	TGCGCCAGCAGCCAAGATCGCCAGCGGAATTCACCCCTCCACTTT
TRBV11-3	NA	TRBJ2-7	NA	CASSLDGGGTDSYEQYF	TGTGCCAGCAGCTTAGATGGGGGCGGCACAGATTCCTACGAGCAGTACTTC
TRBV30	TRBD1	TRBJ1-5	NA	CAWSRPGQGQPQHF	TGTGCCTGGAGCCGTCCGGGACAGGGCCAGCCCCAGCATTTT
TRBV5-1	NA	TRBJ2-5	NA	CASSLPRGGETQYF	TGCGCCAGCAGCTTACCCAGGGGTGGCGAGACCCAGTACTTC